These 24 T cell receptor beta chains share one sample of origin, sequenced in a study of blood T cell repertoires in COVID-19. Libraries were prepared by immunoSEQ multiplex PCR; TCRdb keeps only in-frame clonotypes and omits some of them. The table has under 55,000 clones, around 85% seen once. Sequencing was performed on peripheral blood. Every receptor here comes from a woman of 80 years or more with acute or convalescent COVID-19.

This clone has a single count. V usage is TRBV30 and J usage is TRBJ1-1; possibly TRBD1 for D (6 bases). The CDR3 is made up of 14 amino acids. V lost 0 bases and J 1 base, leaving 9 bases between the germline ends. Germline CDR1 and CDR2: GTSNPN and SVGIG (reference sequence). CDR3 in amino acids: CAWSVVGANTEAFF. In nucleotides, the CDR3 is TGTGCCTGGAGTGTCGTGGGGGCGAACACTGAAGCTTTCTTT.

The V and J genes are TRBV6-5 and TRBJ1-3, with D unresolved. This CDR3 is built from 13 residues. Deletions cut 8 bases from V and 0 bases from J, with 8 bases between. Germline loops: CDR1 MNHEY, CDR2 SVGAGI. CDR3: CASRRDSGNTIYF. The CDR3 region has the DNA TGTGCCAGCCGCCGGGACTCTGGAAACACCATATATTTT.

V usage is TRBV7-2 and J usage is TRBJ2-4, with 8 bases that match TRBD1. This CDR3 comprises 15 residues. Trimming cost V 6 bases and J 1 base; bases outside gene matches: 5. Per germline, CDR1 SGHTA and CDR2 FQGNSA. The CDR3 protein is CASSPQGDAKNIQYF. The CDR3 DNA is TGTGCCAGCAGTCCACAGGGGGATGCCAAAAACATTCAGTACTTC. The entire variable domain, with the rest obtained from reference TRBV7-2 and TRBJ2-4, is as follows: GAGVSQSPSNKVTEKGKDVELRCDPISGHTALYWYRQSLGQGLEFLIYFQGNSAPDKSGLPSDRFSAERTGGSVSTLTIQRTQQEDSAVYLCASSPQGDAKNIQYFGAGTRLSVL.

The genes are TRBV3-1 (or the pseudogene TRBV3-2) and TRBJ2-6, with D tentatively TRBD2 (5 bases). Trimming took off 1 base at V and 2 bases at J, with 12 bases between the two ends. Germline V lookup: CDR1 LGHDT, CDR2 YNNKEL (reference sequence). The length of the CDR3 is 17 residues. The CDR3 DNA is TGTGCCAGCAGCCAAGGGACTGCCTGGGCTGGGGCCAACGTCCTGACTTTC. This codes for CASSQGTAWAGANVLTF.

This chain connects TRBV27 to TRBJ1-6; TRBD1 agrees at 9 bases. This CDR3 has 17 residues. In germline, CDR1 is MNHEY, CDR2 SMNVEV (reference sequence). With V trimmed by 6 bases and J by 5 bases, 11 bases remained unmatched. CDR3 nucleotides: TGTGCCAGCAGGCCCATGACAGGGGGTTTGGATAATTCACCCCTCCACTTT. This codes for CASRPMTGGLDNSPLHF.

The chain is built from TRBV2 and TRBJ1-2; 7 bases map to TRBD1. This CDR3 region has 15 residues. V gave up 6 bases and J gave up 2 bases; unmatched junction bases: 9. CDR1 and CDR2 from the germline V gene are SNHLY and FYNNEI. CDR3 region: CASRAPGQKNYGYTF. The CDR3 region has the DNA TGTGCCAGCAGGGCACCGGGACAGAAAAACTATGGCTACACCTTC.

This sequence joins TRBV14 and TRBJ2-2; no definite D call. The CDR3 loop spans 16 amino acids. Trimming shortened V by 4 bases and J by 6 bases, and 18 bases separated the two germline ends. Per the germline V gene, CDR1 is SGHDN and CDR2 is FVKESK. The CDR3 region has the DNA TGTGCCAGCAGCCCCCGAGTCATTTTGAGCGCCGGGGAGCTGTTTTTT. Its protein product is CASSPRVILSAGELFF. The entire variable domain, with the rest obtained from reference TRBV14 and TRBJ2-2, is as follows: EAGVTQFPSHSVIEKGQTVTLRCDPISGHDNLYWYRRVMGKEIKFLLHFVKESKQDESGMPNNRFLAERTGGTYSTLKVQPAELEDSGVYFCASSPRVILSAGELFFGEGSRLTVL.

The table lists this clone with a count of one. V usage is TRBV4-1 and J usage is TRBJ2-1; 7 bases fit TRBD2. This CDR3 has 15 amino acids. With 5 bases clipped from V and 0 bases from J, the junction kept 4 bases outside the gene matches. Germline-derived CDR1 and CDR2 are MGHRA and YSYEKL. In nucleotides, the CDR3 is TGCGCCAGCAGCGTAGCGGGTAGCTCCTACAATGAGCAGTTCTTC. Its protein is CASSVAGSSYNEQFF.

This chain uses TRBV7-2 with TRBJ2-7; 8 bases align to TRBD1. V dropped 0 bases and J dropped 2; count of bases not matched to a gene: 3. The CDR3 spans 15 residues. Germline V CDR1 and CDR2: SGHTA, FQGNSA. The CDR3 spells CASSLAGTGTYEQYF. CDR3 nucleotide sequence: TGTGCCAGCAGCTTAGCCGGGACAGGAACCTACGAGCAGTACTTC.

The V call is TRBV28, the J call TRBJ2-3; possible D gene TRBD1, 5 bases. Trimming cost V 5 bases and J 2 bases, with 14 bases left between them. In germline, CDR1 is MDHEN, CDR2 SYDVKM. The CDR3 has 15 amino acids. The CDR3 loop reads CASSPPQGNTDTQYF. The CDR3 DNA reads TGTGCCAGCAGTCCGCCTCAGGGTAACACAGATACGCAGTATTTT. Looking up the rest from reference TRBV28 and TRBJ2-3 gives the full variable domain: DVKVTQSSRYLVKRTGEKVFLECVQDMDHENMFWYRQDPGLGLRLIYFSYDVKMKEKGDIPEGYSVSREKKERFSLILESASTNQTSMYLCASSPPQGNTDTQYFGPGTRLTVL.

The chain uses TRBV18 and TRBJ1-2, with D possibly TRBD1 on 5 matching bases. Trimming pared 2 bases from V and 3 bases from J, leaving 7 bases between. From germline, CDR1 is KGHSH and CDR2 LQKENI. This CDR3 region has 13 residues. The CDR3 loop reads CASSPIQDYGYTF. The CDR3 coding sequence is TGTGCCAGCTCACCAATACAGGACTATGGCTACACCTTC.

In its sample, this clone was seen once. The CDR3 DNA sequence: TGTGCCAGTAGTATAGGTCCAGGGCTGAATGAAAAACTGTTTTTT. Its translation is CASSIGPGLNEKLFF. The chain couples TRBV19 to TRBJ1-4; the D gene is possibly TRBD1 (5 bases). Per germline, CDR1 LNHDA and CDR2 SQIVND (reference sequence). V lost 1 base, J lost 5 bases, and 11 bases lay in between. CDR3 length equals 15 residues. The variable domain in full, with the rest retrieved from reference TRBV19 and TRBJ1-4, is DGGITQSPKYLFRKEGQNVTLSCEQNLNHDAMYWYRQDPGQGLRLIYYSQIVNDFQKGDIAEGYSVSREKKESFPLTVTSAQKNPTAFYLCASSIGPGLNEKLFFGSGTQLSVL.

The rearrangement links TRBV30 to TRBJ2-7; D is uncertain. With 0 bases removed from V and 6 bases from J, the gap between germline ends came to 15 bases. Germline V gene sequence: CDR1 GTSNPN, CDR2 SVGIG (reference sequence). The CDR3 totals 14 residues. CDR3 in amino acids: CAWSVDSLRGEQYF. CDR3 in DNA: TGTGCCTGGAGTGTAGATTCCCTGCGCGGCGAGCAGTACTTC.

Only one count was recorded for this clone. The rearrangement joins TRBV28 to TRBJ2-7, with D maybe TRBD2 (7 bases). This CDR3 is built from 15 residues. Trimming pared 6 bases from V and 4 bases from J, leaving 19 bases between. Germline assignment: CDR1 MDHEN and CDR2 SYDVKM. The CDR3 reads CASSPPGGGRYEQYF. The CDR3 coding sequence is TGTGCCAGCAGCCCTCCTGGGGGGGGCCGATACGAGCAGTACTTC. The variable domain in full, completed from reference TRBV28 and TRBJ2-7, reads DVKVTQSSRYLVKRTGEKVFLECVQDMDHENMFWYRQDPGLGLRLIYFSYDVKMKEKGDIPEGYSVSREKKERFSLILESASTNQTSMYLCASSPPGGGRYEQYFGPGTRLTVT.

The chain combines TRBV6-4 with TRBJ2-1; TRBD2 aligns across 7 bases. Germline values: CDR1 MRHNA, CDR2 SNTAGT. V lost 11 bases and J lost 6; bases outside the gene matches: 19. This CDR3 spans 16 amino acids. CDR3 in DNA: TGTGCCCCCCTCGGGATACTAGCGCCGCTTTTCAATGAGCAGTTCTTC. It codes for CAPLGILAPLFNEQFF.

J is TRBJ2-5 and V is TRBV2; 7 bases match TRBD2. The CDR3 extends over 15 amino acids. The ends lost 2 bases at V and 5 bases at J; junction bases unmatched: 8. The V gene's germline CDR1 is SNHLY and CDR2 FYNNEI. CDR3 sequence (DNA): TGTGCCAGCAGTGAACTCGGCGGGAGTTGGGAGACCCAGTACTTC. This codes for CASSELGGSWETQYF.

The rearrangement joins TRBV10-2 to TRBJ2-2, with 8 positions matching TRBD2. With 3 bases clipped from V and 8 bases from J, the junction kept 11 bases outside the gene matches. Germline values: CDR1 WSHSY, CDR2 SAAADI. The CDR3 has 16 residues. DNA of the CDR3: TGCGCCAGCAGTGACTGGGTAACCGGGACTAGAGGGGAGCTGTTTTTT. Protein product: CASSDWVTGTRGELFF.

Notes on this clone: At one end, the junction sequence differs from germline, possibly due to a read error. The chain carries TRBV28 and TRBJ2-2; TRBD1 might be the D (7 bases). Per germline, CDR1 MDHEN and CDR2 SYDVKM. The CDR3 covers 15 residues. The CDR3: CASKSQGDVRGVLFF. The CDR3 bases are TGTGCCAGCAAATCCCAGGGGGACGTGAGGGGGGTGCTGTTTTTT.

The gene calls are TRBV19 and TRBJ1-5, with 9 bases lining up with TRBD1. Germline V gives CDR1 LNHDA, CDR2 SQIVND (reference sequence). This CDR3 is built from 17 residues. J lost 2 bases, V lost 5 bases, and 10 bases had no gene match. The DNA for the CDR3 is TGTGCCAGTAGTTCCGGGACAGGGAGATGGGGCAATCAGCCCCAGCATTTT. Translating it yields CASSSGTGRWGNQPQHF.

The chain combines TRBV12-3 or TRBV12-4 with TRBJ2-2; no reliable D call. Trimming removed 5 bases at V and 5 bases at J, with 9 bases between. The CDR3 consists of 13 residues. The CDR3 is CASSRLMTGELFF. The CDR3 DNA reads as TGTGCCAGCAGTCGACTTATGACCGGGGAGCTGTTTTTT.

V and J are TRBV30 and TRBJ2-1, with D maybe TRBD2 (5 bases). The CDR3 is made up of 12 amino acids. V was pared by 0 bases and J by 9 bases, with 9 bases between. Germline assignment: CDR1 GTSNPN and CDR2 SVGIG (reference sequence). CDR3 DNA sequence: TGTGCCTGGAGTGTCCGGGAAGGTGAGCAGTTCTTC. Its translation is CAWSVREGEQFF.

The V gene is TRBV27, the J gene TRBJ2-5; 8 nucleotides match TRBD2. CDR3 size: 16 residues. V lost 6 bases to trimming and J lost 4 bases; unmatched junction nucleotides: 13. Germline V gives CDR1 MNHEY, CDR2 SMNVEV (reference sequence). The CDR3 DNA sequence: TGTGCCAGCAGACGCAACCGTGCGGGAGGCCCAGAGACCCAGTACTTC. This encodes CASRRNRAGGPETQYF.

V gene TRBV15 combines with J gene TRBJ2-5, with 10 bases aligning to TRBD2. Unmatched junction bases numbered 3, after V lost 3 bases and J lost 2 bases. CDR3 length: 15 amino acids. CDR1 is LNHNV, CDR2 YYDKDF, per germline (reference sequence). The CDR3 loop reads CATSRDSGGQETQYF. The CDR3 region has the DNA TGTGCCACCAGCAGGGATAGCGGGGGGCAAGAGACCCAGTACTTC.

The chain employs TRBV5-4 and TRBJ2-2; 8 bases are a match to TRBD1. The trim removed 4 bases at V and 3 bases at J, leaving 8 bases unmatched. CDR1 and CDR2 (germline): SGHNT, YYREEE (reference sequence). CDR3 length: 16 amino acids. CDR3: CASSRKEDRDTGELFF. The CDR3, as DNA: TGTGCCAGCAGCCGGAAGGAGGACAGGGACACCGGGGAGCTGTTTTTT.